This TCR beta chain was recorded in a study of beta chain features in type 1 diabetes. Study context: Similarity in age, gender and cell yields was seen between patients and healthy donors.

This clone was detected a few times. Its antigen is still unknown. Study results and limitations: Equally in patients and controls, PCR might preferentially amplify shorter templates. A moderate, significant TCRB CDR3 shortening appeared in type 1 diabetes across four CD4+ subsets.

Investigators reverse transcribed all isolated RNA, so they sequenced expressed TCRB transcripts. Measured with immunoSEQ multiplex PCR; TCRdb has only the in-frame clones, and not every one. The sample contains about 740,000 clones, over 10% of which appear only once. The ends were cut back, 0 bases at V and 1 base at J, with 13 bases in the middle. The CDR3 is made up of 16 amino acids. The germline gives CDR1 SGHAT, CDR2 FQNNGV. This TCR was sampled from a man aged 18-30 years with type 1 diabetes. Sequenced: naive CD4+ T cells from blood. The chain recombines TRBV11-2 with TRBJ2-7, with D possibly matching TRBD2 (6 bases). The DNA of the CDR3 is TGTGCCAGCAGCTTAGATACGGCGGGGAGGTCCTACGAGCAGTACTTC. Its translation: CASSLDTAGRSYEQYF.